The clone carrying this TCR beta chain was seen once. The target antigen is unknown. Trimming stripped 1 base from V and 7 bases from J, with 12 bases between. The CDR3 has 15 residues. CDR1 is SGHRS, CDR2 YFSETQ, per germline. The method was immunoSEQ multiplex PCR; TCRdb's version includes in-frame clones alone and lacks a portion of them. The sample carries over 60,000 clones, 84% recorded once. The data stem from a study of OX40 agonist ivuxolimab in advanced cancers. Turning to the study itself: At 65% to 90% male, the cohort had a mean age of 60 years, ranging from 23 to 79. A partial response was reached by three patients: one with hepatocellular carcinoma and two with cutaneous melanoma. Points from the study as a whole: CD8+ T cells showed, on average, more clonal expansion than CD4+ cells. The study observed clonal expansion of CD4+ and CD8+ blood T cells by week 6 at 0.1 to 3.0 mg/kg.

The sequences come from CD4+ or CD8+ T cells sorted from blood, collected in a trial of the OX40 agonist ivuxolimab. The TCR was taken from an adult with an advanced solid tumor such as melanoma, head and neck, liver or kidney cancer. The chain employs TRBV5-1 and TRBJ1-6; the D gene is possibly TRBD1 (6 bases). The CDR3: CASSLQGRANSPLHF. For the CDR3, the DNA is TGCGCCAGCAGCTTGCAGGGGAGGGCGAATTCACCCCTCCACTTT.